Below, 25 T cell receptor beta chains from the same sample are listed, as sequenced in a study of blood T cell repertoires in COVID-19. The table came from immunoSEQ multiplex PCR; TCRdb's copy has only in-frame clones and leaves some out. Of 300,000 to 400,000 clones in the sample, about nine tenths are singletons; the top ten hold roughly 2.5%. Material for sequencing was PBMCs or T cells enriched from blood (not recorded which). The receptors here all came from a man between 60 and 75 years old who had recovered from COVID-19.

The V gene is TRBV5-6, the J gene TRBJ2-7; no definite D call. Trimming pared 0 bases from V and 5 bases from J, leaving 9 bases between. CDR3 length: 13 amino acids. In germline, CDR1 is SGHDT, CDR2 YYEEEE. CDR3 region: CASSLDRVDEQYF. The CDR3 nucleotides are TGTGCCAGCAGCTTGGATCGAGTTGACGAGCAGTACTTC.

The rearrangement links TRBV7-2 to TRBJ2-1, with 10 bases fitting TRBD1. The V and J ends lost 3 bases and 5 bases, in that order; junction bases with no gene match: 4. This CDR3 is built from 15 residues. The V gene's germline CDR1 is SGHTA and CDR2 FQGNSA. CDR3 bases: TGTGCCAGCAGCTTTTGGGACAGGGGCCACAATGAGCAGTTCTTC. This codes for CASSFWDRGHNEQFF.

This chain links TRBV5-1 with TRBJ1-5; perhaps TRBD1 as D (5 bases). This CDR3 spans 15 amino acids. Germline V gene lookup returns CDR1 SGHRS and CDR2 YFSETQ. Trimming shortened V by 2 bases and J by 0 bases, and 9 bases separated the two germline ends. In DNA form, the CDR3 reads TGCGCCAGCAGCTTATGGGGGGATAGCAATCAGCCCCAGCATTTT. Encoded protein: CASSLWGDSNQPQHF.

This CDR3 reads CASSHNRNTEAFF. The CDR3 region has the DNA TGTGCCAGCAGCCATAACAGGAACACTGAAGCTTTCTTT. The rearrangement joins TRBV3-1 (or the pseudogene TRBV3-2) to TRBJ1-1; no reliable D call. Germline CDR1 and CDR2: LGHDT and YNNKEL (reference sequence). V was trimmed by 3 bases and J by 1 base, leaving 6 bases between them. The length of the CDR3 is 13 residues.

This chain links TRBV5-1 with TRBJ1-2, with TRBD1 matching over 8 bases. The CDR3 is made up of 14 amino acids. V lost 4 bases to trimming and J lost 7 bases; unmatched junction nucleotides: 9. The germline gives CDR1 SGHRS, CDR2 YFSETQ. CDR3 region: CASSARQGAGGYTF. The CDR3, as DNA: TGCGCCAGCAGCGCGAGGCAGGGGGCCGGTGGCTACACCTTC.

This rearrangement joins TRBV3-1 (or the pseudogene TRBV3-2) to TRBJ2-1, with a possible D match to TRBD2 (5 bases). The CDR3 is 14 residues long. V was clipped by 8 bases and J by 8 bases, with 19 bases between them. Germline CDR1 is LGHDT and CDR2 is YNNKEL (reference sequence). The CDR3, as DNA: TGTGCCAGCTGGGGAGTTGGCTCCGGCGATGAGCAGTTCTTC. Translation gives CASWGVGSGDEQFF.

In DNA, the CDR3 is TGTGCCAGCAGCCAAGTCGGGAGCTCTGGAAACACCATATATTTT. This codes for CASSQVGSSGNTIYF. The gene calls are TRBV3-1 (or the pseudogene TRBV3-2) and TRBJ1-3; the D is unclear. Germline values: CDR1 LGHDT, CDR2 YNNKEL (reference sequence). V was cut by 1 base and J by 0 bases, with 7 bases left in between. The CDR3 is 15 residues long.

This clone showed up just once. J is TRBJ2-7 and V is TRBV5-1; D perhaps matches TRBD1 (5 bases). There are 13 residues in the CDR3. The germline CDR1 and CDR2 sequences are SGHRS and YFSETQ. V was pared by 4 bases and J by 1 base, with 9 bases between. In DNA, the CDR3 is TGCGCCAGCAGCAGGGGATTATCCTACGAGCAGTACTTC. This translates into CASSRGLSYEQYF.

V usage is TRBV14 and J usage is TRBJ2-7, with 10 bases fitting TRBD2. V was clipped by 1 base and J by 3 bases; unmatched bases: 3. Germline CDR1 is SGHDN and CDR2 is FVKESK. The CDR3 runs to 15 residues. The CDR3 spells CASSQGLAGYYEQYF. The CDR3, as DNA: TGTGCCAGCAGCCAAGGACTAGCGGGTTACTACGAGCAGTACTTC.

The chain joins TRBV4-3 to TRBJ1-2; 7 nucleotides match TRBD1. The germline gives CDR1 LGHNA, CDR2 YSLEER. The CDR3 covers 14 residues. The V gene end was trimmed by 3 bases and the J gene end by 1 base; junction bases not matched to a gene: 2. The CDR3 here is CASSHDRVNYGYTF. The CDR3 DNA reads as TGCGCCAGCAGCCATGACAGGGTTAACTATGGCTACACCTTC.

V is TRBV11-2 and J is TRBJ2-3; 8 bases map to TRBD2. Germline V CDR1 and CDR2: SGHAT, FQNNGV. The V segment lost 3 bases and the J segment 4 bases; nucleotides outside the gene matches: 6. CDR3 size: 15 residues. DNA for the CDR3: TGTGCCAGCAGCTTCGGATTCGGGGGGGCAGATACGCAGTATTTT. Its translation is CASSFGFGGADTQYF.

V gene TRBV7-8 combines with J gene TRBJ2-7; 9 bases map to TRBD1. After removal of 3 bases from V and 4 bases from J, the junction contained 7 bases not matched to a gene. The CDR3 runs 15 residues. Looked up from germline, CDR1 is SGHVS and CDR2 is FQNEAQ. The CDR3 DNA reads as TGTGCCAGCAGCTTCACGTGGGGACAGGGATACGAGCAGTACTTC. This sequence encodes CASSFTWGQGYEQYF.

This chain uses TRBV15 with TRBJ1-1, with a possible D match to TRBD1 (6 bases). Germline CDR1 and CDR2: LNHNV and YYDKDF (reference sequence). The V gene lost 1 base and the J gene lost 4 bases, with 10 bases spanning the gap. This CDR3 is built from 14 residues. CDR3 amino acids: CATSRVGAGTEAFF. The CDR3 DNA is TGTGCCACCAGCAGAGTGGGGGCTGGCACTGAAGCTTTCTTT.

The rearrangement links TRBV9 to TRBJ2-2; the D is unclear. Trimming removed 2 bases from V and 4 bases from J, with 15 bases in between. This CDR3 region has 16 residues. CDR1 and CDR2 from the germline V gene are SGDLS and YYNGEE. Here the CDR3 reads CASSVGYTPVTGELFF. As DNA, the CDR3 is TGTGCCAGCAGCGTCGGGTACACGCCCGTCACCGGGGAGCTGTTTTTT.

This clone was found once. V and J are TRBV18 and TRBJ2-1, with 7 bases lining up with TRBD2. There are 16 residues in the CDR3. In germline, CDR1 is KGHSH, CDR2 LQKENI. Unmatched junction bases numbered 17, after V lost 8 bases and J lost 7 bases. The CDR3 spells CASRFQPGTNINEQFF. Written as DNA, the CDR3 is TGTGCCAGCCGCTTCCAACCCGGGACTAACATTAATGAGCAGTTCTTC.

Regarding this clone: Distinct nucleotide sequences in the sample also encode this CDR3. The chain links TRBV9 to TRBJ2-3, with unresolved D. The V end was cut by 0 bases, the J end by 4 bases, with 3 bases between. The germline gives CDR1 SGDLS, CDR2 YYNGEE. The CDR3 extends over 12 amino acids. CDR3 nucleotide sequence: TGTGCCAGCAGCGTAGCTTCAGATACGCAGTATTTT. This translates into CASSVASDTQYF.

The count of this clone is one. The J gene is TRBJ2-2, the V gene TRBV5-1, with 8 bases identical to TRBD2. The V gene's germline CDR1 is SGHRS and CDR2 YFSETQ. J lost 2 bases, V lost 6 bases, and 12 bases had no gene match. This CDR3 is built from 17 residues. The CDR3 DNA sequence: TGCGCCAGCATGGAGAGGGGAGCGGGAGATAACACCGGGGAGCTGTTTTTT. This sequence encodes CASMERGAGDNTGELFF.

The CDR3 coding sequence is TGTGCCAGCAGCGCTCCCCGGGAAGAGACCCAGTACTTC. Protein: CASSAPREETQYF. The chain combines TRBV9 with TRBJ2-5; no clear D. This CDR3 spans 13 amino acids. The germline CDR1 and CDR2 sequences are SGDLS and YYNGEE. The ends were cut back, 3 bases at V and 3 bases at J, with 9 bases in the middle.

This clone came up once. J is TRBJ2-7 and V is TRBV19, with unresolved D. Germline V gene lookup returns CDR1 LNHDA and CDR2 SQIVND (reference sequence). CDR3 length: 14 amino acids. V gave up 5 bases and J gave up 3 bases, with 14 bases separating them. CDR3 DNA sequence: TGTGCCAGTAGTCCCGCGGAGCGAGGCTACGAGCAGTACTTC. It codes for CASSPAERGYEQYF.

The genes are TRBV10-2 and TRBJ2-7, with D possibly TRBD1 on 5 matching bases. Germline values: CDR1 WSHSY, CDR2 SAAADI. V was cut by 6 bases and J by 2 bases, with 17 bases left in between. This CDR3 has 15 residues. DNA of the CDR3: TGCGCCAGCAGCATCAGGGTTGGAGTGCCCTACGAGCAGTACTTC. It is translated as CASSIRVGVPYEQYF.

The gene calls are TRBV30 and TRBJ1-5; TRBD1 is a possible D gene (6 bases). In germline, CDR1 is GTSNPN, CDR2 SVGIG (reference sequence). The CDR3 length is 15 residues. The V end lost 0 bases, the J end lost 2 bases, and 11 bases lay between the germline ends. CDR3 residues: CAWSVQGNGNQPQHF. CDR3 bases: TGTGCCTGGAGTGTACAGGGAAACGGCAATCAGCCCCAGCATTTT.

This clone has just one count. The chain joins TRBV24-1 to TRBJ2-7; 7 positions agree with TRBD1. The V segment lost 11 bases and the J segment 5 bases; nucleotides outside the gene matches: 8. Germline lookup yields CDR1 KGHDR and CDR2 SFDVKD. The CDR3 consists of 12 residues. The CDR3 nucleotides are TGTGCCAACACCGGGACAGCTAACGAGCAGTACTTC. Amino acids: CANTGTANEQYF.

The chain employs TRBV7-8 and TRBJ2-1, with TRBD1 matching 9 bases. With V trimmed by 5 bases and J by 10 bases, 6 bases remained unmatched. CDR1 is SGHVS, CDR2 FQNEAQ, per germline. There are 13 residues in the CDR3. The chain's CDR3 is CASSARDRVEQFF. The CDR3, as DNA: TGTGCCAGCAGCGCCCGGGACAGGGTCGAGCAGTTCTTC.

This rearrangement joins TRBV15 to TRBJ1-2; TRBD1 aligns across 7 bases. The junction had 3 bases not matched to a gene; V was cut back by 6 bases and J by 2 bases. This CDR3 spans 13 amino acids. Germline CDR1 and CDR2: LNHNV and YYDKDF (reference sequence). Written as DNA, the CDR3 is TGTGCCACCAGACAGGGGTACAACTATGGCTACACCTTC. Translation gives CATRQGYNYGYTF.

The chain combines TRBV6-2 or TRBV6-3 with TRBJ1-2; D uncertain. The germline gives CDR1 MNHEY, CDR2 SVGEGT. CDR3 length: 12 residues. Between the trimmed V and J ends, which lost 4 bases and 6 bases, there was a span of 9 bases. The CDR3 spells CASSFGRNGYTF. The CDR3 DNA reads TGTGCCAGCAGTTTTGGGCGCAATGGCTACACCTTC.